One sample yielded the 9 T cell receptor beta chains listed below, sequenced in a study of radiotherapy plus CTLA-4 blockade in lung cancer. Using immunoSEQ multiplex PCR, the repertoire was profiled, and TCRdb retains in-frame clones only, with some absent. The repertoire holds 20,000 to 30,000 clones, with around 71% as singletons. Sequences were derived from peripheral blood, sampled from a patient treated with radiotherapy plus ipilimumab. These receptors came from a human donor with non-small cell lung cancer whose response to radiotherapy plus ipilimumab could not be evaluated.

The V and J genes are TRBV6-1 and TRBJ2-3; tentatively, D is TRBD2 (6 bases). Germline V gives CDR1 MNHNS, CDR2 SASEGT. The CDR3 loop spans 15 amino acids. Trimming removed 7 bases at V and 2 bases at J, with 16 bases between. In DNA form, the CDR3 reads TGTGCCAGCAAAGGGACTGTCAGTTTCACAGATACGCAGTATTTT. This codes for CASKGTVSFTDTQYF.

The chain has TRBV2 and TRBJ2-2, with D maybe TRBD1 (7 bases). The CDR3 extends over 15 amino acids. The V end lost 8 bases, the J end lost 4 bases, and 17 bases lay between the germline ends. In germline, CDR1 is SNHLY, CDR2 FYNNEI. The CDR3 sequence: CASGSGGSGTGELFF. CDR3 bases: TGTGCCAGCGGGTCAGGGGGTAGCGGCACCGGGGAGCTGTTTTTT.

This clone was recorded only once. The CDR3 loop reads CASSPDQYTEAFF. The CDR3 DNA is TGTGCCAGCTCACCTGATCAGTACACTGAAGCTTTCTTT. The J gene is TRBJ1-1, the V gene TRBV18; D is uncertain. The V end was cut by 3 bases, the J end by 3 bases, with 8 bases between. CDR3 size: 13 residues. Germline-derived CDR1 and CDR2 are KGHSH and LQKENI.

The table lists this clone with a count of one. The V call is TRBV18, the J call TRBJ1-5, with TRBD1 identical over 11 bases. Germline V gives CDR1 KGHSH, CDR2 LQKENI. This CDR3 is built from 17 residues. The V and J ends lost 3 bases and 6 bases, in that order; junction bases with no gene match: 10. For the CDR3, the DNA is TGTGCCAGCTCACCCCGCTTCGGGACAGGGGGGCCTCAGCCCCAGCATTTT. It yields the protein CASSPRFGTGGPQPQHF.

The V gene is TRBV5-4, the J gene TRBJ1-2, with D tentatively TRBD1 (6 bases). The CDR3 totals 14 residues. Trimming removed 5 bases at V and 8 bases at J, with 19 bases between. Germline lookup yields CDR1 SGHNT and CDR2 YYREEE (reference sequence). This CDR3 is CASSLQGNAYGYTF. The CDR3, as DNA: TGTGCCAGCAGTTTACAGGGAAATGCCTACGGCTACACCTTC.

The gene calls are TRBV5-4 and TRBJ1-1; 9 bases are a match to TRBD1. V was clipped by 2 bases and J by 1 base; unmatched bases: 6. The CDR3 runs to 16 residues. Germline values: CDR1 SGHNT, CDR2 YYREEE (reference sequence). The CDR3 nucleotides are TGTGCCAGCAGCTTACAGGGGGCTCGGGAGAACACTGAAGCTTTCTTT. This codes for CASSLQGARENTEAFF.

This sequence joins TRBV7-2 and TRBJ2-1; 10 bases line up with TRBD2. The germline gives CDR1 SGHTA, CDR2 FQGNSA. The V and J ends lost 7 bases and 1 base, in that order; junction bases with no gene match: 4. The CDR3 loop spans 15 amino acids. The CDR3 reads CASTLAGGSYNEQFF. The CDR3 DNA reads as TGTGCCAGCACGTTAGCGGGAGGATCCTACAATGAGCAGTTCTTC.

The V and J genes are TRBV2 and TRBJ2-1; D not resolved. Per germline, CDR1 SNHLY and CDR2 FYNNEI. The CDR3 runs 13 residues. Trimming pared 4 bases from V and 4 bases from J, leaving 8 bases between. This CDR3 reads CASSATVYNEQFF. The CDR3 bases are TGTGCCAGCAGTGCTACGGTTTACAATGAGCAGTTCTTC.

This rearrangement joins TRBV5-1 to TRBJ1-2; weak D call: TRBD1 (6 bases). CDR1 is SGHRS and CDR2 is YFSETQ in the germline V gene. This CDR3 contains 14 residues. V lost 0 bases, J lost 0 bases, and 6 bases lay in between. The CDR3 region has the DNA TGCGCCAGCAGCTTGGGGGACACTAACTATGGCTACACCTTC. This gives the protein CASSLGDTNYGYTF.